The present T cell receptor (beta chain) was sequenced within a study of T cells in Graves' hyperthyroidism and ophthalmopathy. This clonotype appeared many times. TCR beta CDR3 region amplification was performed from RNA transcripts. Primed by the HTBI set, a first-round RT-PCR was run on the TCR CDR3. MiXCR, run by TCRdb on the multiplex PCR reads, gives a single entry per CDR3 protein. Of some 440,000 distinct CDR3 sequences in the sample, approximately 15% are singletons; the top ten hold around 7.7%. The germline CDR1 and CDR2 sequences are MNHEY and SVGEGT. Trimming left V 7 bases short and J 10 bases short, with 14 bases between. The CDR3 runs to 12 residues.

The sample consisted of blood. This receptor was obtained from a woman aged 18-29 years with Graves' hyperthyroidism. The rearrangement links TRBV6-2 or TRBV6-3 to TRBJ2-1; tentative D call: TRBD1 (6 bases). The CDR3 DNA follows: TGTGCCAGCACCTCCAGCGACAGGGAGCAGTTCTTC. Translated, it gives CASTSSDREQFF.